This T cell receptor (beta chain) came from a study of blood T cells in healthy people across ages. Study conclusions and caveats: There was a strong correlation between TCR beta diversity and naive T cell percentage. In long-lived donors, naive CD4+ cell counts and diversity exceeded those of aged donors.

The authors ran a second PCR of roughly 6 to 12 cycles using a sample-barcoded 5' primer and a J-beta primer mix. MiXCR was run by TCRdb on the 5' RACE reads, yielding one entry per CDR3 protein. The data contain approximately 400,000 distinct CDR3 sequences, approximately 47% of them singletons. This clonotype has just a few counts. Its specificity is unknown. Trimming took 4 bases from V and 11 from J, leaving 14 bases between them. This CDR3 has 12 residues. Germline V gene data show CDR1 as ENHRY and CDR2 as SYGVKD. This TCR was sampled from a man aged 55 to 70 in good health. The chain combines TRBV10-3 with TRBJ2-5, with no clear D. The sequenced sample was blood. CDR3: CAISVGDNEQYF. The CDR3 DNA reads as TGTGCCATCAGTGTGGGTGACAATGAGCAGTACTTC.